One sample yielded the 19 T cell receptor beta chains listed below, sequenced in a study of regulatory T cells in long-lasting Graves disease. Noted time point: persistent/refractory GD, antithyroid drugs over 5 years with positive TRAb. Preparation of the TCR library used RNA extracted from PBMCs. Arm-PCR with iRepertoire HTBI primers amplified the CDR3 regions for these TCR beta libraries. TCRdb ran MiXCR on the multiplex PCR reads and lists one entry per CDR3 protein. The table includes 650,000 to 850,000 distinct CDR3 sequences, about 30% detected once. The sample was peripheral blood mononuclear cells (PBMCs), taken when the disease was refractory, from a patient treated with antithyroid drugs. These receptors originate from a female donor with Graves disease.

This clonotype has just a few counts. CDR3 DNA sequence: TGTGCCAGCAGGCCGACGGGGAGTCCTTATGGCTACACCTTC. Translated, it gives CASRPTGSPYGYTF. The rearrangement joins TRBV7-2 to TRBJ1-2, with unresolved D. Trimming cost V 6 bases and J 5 bases, with 16 bases left between them. Germline lookup yields CDR1 SGHTA and CDR2 FQGNSA. The CDR3 loop spans 14 amino acids.

This chain joins TRBV25-1 and TRBJ1-1; possible D gene TRBD1, 5 bases. The V and J ends lost 4 bases and 1 base respectively, with 13 bases between them. The germline CDR1 and CDR2 sequences are MGHDK and SYGVNS. This CDR3 has 15 residues. The CDR3 spells CASSASLGGNTEAFF. The CDR3, as DNA: TGTGCCAGCAGTGCCTCACTGGGGGGGAACACTGAAGCTTTCTTT.

The chain links TRBV18 to TRBJ1-5; no reliable D call. Trimming removed 8 bases from V and 1 base from J, with 9 bases in between. The CDR3 covers 13 residues. Germline assignment: CDR1 KGHSH and CDR2 LQKENI. The CDR3 protein is CASSPESNQPQHF. Written as DNA, the CDR3 is TGTGCCAGCAGTCCCGAAAGCAATCAGCCCCAGCATTTT. Full variable domain (missing parts from reference TRBV18 and TRBJ1-5): NAGVMQNPRHLVRRRGQEARLRCSPMKGHSHVYWYRQLPEEGLKFMVYLQKENIIDESGMPKERFSAEFPKEGPSILRIQQVVRGDSAAYFCASSPESNQPQHFGDGTRLSIL.

This clonotype showed up just a few times. The chain has TRBV12-3 or TRBV12-4 and TRBJ1-1; D is possibly TRBD1 (6 bases). The CDR3 sequence is 15 residues long. Trimming left V 8 bases short and J 2 bases short, with 18 bases between. CDR3 sequence reads: CASQRTDRDNTEAFF. CDR3 nucleotide sequence: TGTGCCAGCCAAAGAACGGACAGAGATAACACTGAAGCTTTCTTT.

The J gene is TRBJ1-1, the V gene TRBV29-1; D remains unclear. In germline, CDR1 is SQVTM, CDR2 ANQGSEA. Between the trimmed V and J ends, which lost 3 bases and 0 bases, there was a span of 8 bases. This CDR3 has 13 amino acids. The CDR3 here is CSVEEPMNTEAFF. The CDR3 DNA reads as TGCAGCGTTGAGGAGCCGATGAACACTGAAGCTTTCTTT.

The gene calls are TRBV9 and TRBJ2-1; no definite D call. The CDR3 totals 15 residues. The V gene's germline CDR1 is SGDLS and CDR2 YYNGEE. The germline V and J ends were trimmed by 4 bases and 0 bases, with 11 bases remaining between them. The CDR3 loop reads CASSPPGYSYNEQFF. CDR3 DNA sequence: TGTGCCAGCAGCCCGCCGGGTTACTCCTACAATGAGCAGTTCTTC.

The rearrangement links TRBV30 to TRBJ2-1, with D unresolved. The germline CDR1 and CDR2 sequences are GTSNPN and SVGIG (reference sequence). V was cut by 3 bases and J by 2 bases, with 20 bases left in between. This CDR3 has 17 amino acids. CDR3 sequence: CAWSVMTGPGPYNEQFF. The CDR3 DNA follows: TGTGCCTGGAGCGTCATGACCGGGCCTGGCCCCTACAATGAGCAGTTCTTC.

This clonotype has only a few counts. The V and J genes are TRBV5-1 and TRBJ2-7; 10 bases are a match to TRBD2. Germline CDR1 and CDR2: SGHRS and YFSETQ. Trimming at V came to 0 bases and at J to 5 bases, leaving 5 bases not matched to a gene. The CDR3 length is 15 residues. CDR3 region: CASSLGASGSNEQYF. Here the CDR3 DNA reads TGCGCCAGCAGCTTGGGAGCTAGCGGGAGTAACGAGCAGTACTTC.

The chain recombines TRBV20-1 with TRBJ1-2; a possible D gene is TRBD1 (5 bases). CDR1 DFQATT and CDR2 SNEGSKA come from the germline V gene (reference sequence). V gave up 5 bases and J gave up 4 bases, with 20 bases separating them. CDR3 length equals 15 residues. CDR3 sequence reads: CSADSRAPGTYGYTF. The CDR3 DNA reads as TGCAGTGCTGACAGCCGAGCCCCCGGGACCTATGGCTACACCTTC.

The gene calls are TRBV9 and TRBJ1-4; no clear D. CDR3 length: 14 residues. V lost 0 bases and J lost 8, with 11 bases in between. Germline CDR1 is SGDLS and CDR2 is YYNGEE. For the CDR3, the DNA is TGTGCCAGCAGCGTAGAATGGGTCAACGAAAAACTGTTTTTT. As protein: CASSVEWVNEKLFF.

The chain combines TRBV20-1 with TRBJ1-2; 9 bases match TRBD1. This CDR3 has 15 residues. Germline V gene lookup returns CDR1 DFQATT and CDR2 SNEGSKA (reference sequence). Trimming took 5 bases from V and 7 from J; bases not matched to a gene: 14. The CDR3 DNA reads as TGCAGTGCTCAAAGTCCGGGACAGGGTATCTTTGGCTACACCTTC. Protein sequence: CSAQSPGQGIFGYTF.

This clonotype was counted between two and nine times. The rearrangement joins TRBV6-1 to TRBJ1-1, with D unresolved. CDR3 size: 15 residues. V lost 6 bases and J lost 0, with 14 bases in between. CDR1 is MNHNS, CDR2 SASEGT, per germline. The CDR3 is CASRFQANLNTEAFF. Written as DNA, the CDR3 is TGTGCCAGCAGGTTTCAGGCGAACTTGAACACTGAAGCTTTCTTT.

The CDR3 sequence is CSASRETRVAETQYF. In DNA form, the CDR3 reads TGCAGTGCTAGCCGAGAGACTAGGGTGGCAGAGACCCAGTACTTC. The rearrangement joins TRBV20-1 to TRBJ2-5; D perhaps matches TRBD2 (6 bases). The V gene lost 3 bases and the J gene lost 4 bases, with 18 bases spanning the gap. Germline V lookup: CDR1 DFQATT, CDR2 SNEGSKA (reference sequence). The CDR3 extends over 15 amino acids.

This clonotype was counted once. At one of its ends the junction is not consistent with the germline gene, which may arise from a read error. The genes are TRBV28 and TRBJ1-5; TRBD1 is a possible D gene (6 bases). CDR3 size: 16 residues. Germline-derived CDR1 and CDR2 are MDHEN and SYDVKM. The CDR3 nucleotides are TGTGCCAGCAGTTCTCCACAGGGTGGGAGCAGTCAGCCCCAGCATTTT. As protein: CASSSPQGGSSQPQHF.

This clonotype was detected a few times. The chain is built from TRBV19 and TRBJ1-1; D is unclear. The length of the CDR3 is 14 residues. The V end lost 3 bases, the J end lost 0 bases, and 8 bases lay between the germline ends. CDR1 is LNHDA, CDR2 SQIVND, per germline (reference sequence). The DNA for the CDR3 is TGTGCCAGTAGTATTGATGCCATGAACACTGAAGCTTTCTTT. Translating gives CASSIDAMNTEAFF.

To note about this clonotype: Being one base from a much bigger clone, this may be a read error. V and J are TRBV12-3 or TRBV12-4 and TRBJ2-2; D perhaps matches TRBD2 (6 bases). Trimming cost V 10 bases and J 4 bases, with 19 bases left between them. The CDR3 totals 15 residues. CDR3 sequence reads: CANRTTAGSTGELFF. The CDR3 DNA is TGTGCCAACCGTACCACGGCGGGAAGCACCGGGGAGCTGTTTTTT.

This chain uses TRBV30 with TRBJ1-1, with 9 bases matching TRBD1. Germline trimming cut 3 bases from V and 5 bases from J; bases unmatched to any gene: 7. CDR1 GTSNPN and CDR2 SVGIG come from the germline V gene (reference sequence). The CDR3 consists of 14 residues. CDR3 protein: CAWSLDRGITEAFF. The CDR3 bases are TGTGCCTGGAGCTTAGACAGGGGGATAACTGAAGCTTTCTTT. Full variable domain (missing parts from reference TRBV30 and TRBJ1-1): SQTIHQWPATLVQPVGSPLSLECTVEGTSNPNLYWYRQAAGRGLQLLFYSVGIGQISSEVPQNLSASRPQDRQFILSSKKLLLSDSGFYLCAWSLDRGITEAFFGQGTRLTVV.

The chain joins TRBV29-1 to TRBJ1-1; D is uncertain. V gave up 3 bases and J gave up 0 bases, with 8 bases separating them. This CDR3 region has 13 residues. Germline CDR1 reads SQVTM; CDR2 reads ANQGSEA. CDR3 residues: CSVELSLNTEAFF. The CDR3 region has the DNA TGCAGCGTTGAGCTGAGCCTGAACACTGAAGCTTTCTTT.

A remark on this clonotype: A read error may produce the germline difference seen at one junction end. The rearrangement links TRBV6-1 to TRBJ1-1; D is uncertain. Germline loops: CDR1 MNHNS, CDR2 SASEGT. There are 11 residues in the CDR3. The CDR3 region is CAGSQEPEAFF. CDR3 DNA sequence: TGTGCCGGCAGTCAAGAACCTGAAGCTTTCTTT.